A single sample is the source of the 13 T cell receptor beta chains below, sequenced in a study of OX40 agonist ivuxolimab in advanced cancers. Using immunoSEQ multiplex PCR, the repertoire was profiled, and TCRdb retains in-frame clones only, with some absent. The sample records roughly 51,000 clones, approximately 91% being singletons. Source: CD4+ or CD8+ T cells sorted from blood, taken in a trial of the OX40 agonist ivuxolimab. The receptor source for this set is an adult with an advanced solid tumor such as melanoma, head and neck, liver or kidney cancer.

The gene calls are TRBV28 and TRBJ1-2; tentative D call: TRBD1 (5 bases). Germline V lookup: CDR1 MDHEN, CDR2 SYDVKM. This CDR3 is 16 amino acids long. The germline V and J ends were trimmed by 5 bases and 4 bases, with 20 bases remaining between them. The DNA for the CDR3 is TGTGCCAGCAGTCTAAGTCCGGCAGGGACGGGCTATGGCTACACCTTC. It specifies CASSLSPAGTGYGYTF.

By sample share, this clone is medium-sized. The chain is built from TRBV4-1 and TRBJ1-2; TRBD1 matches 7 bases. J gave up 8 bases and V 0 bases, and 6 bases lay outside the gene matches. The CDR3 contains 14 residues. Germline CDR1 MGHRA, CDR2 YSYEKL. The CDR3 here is CASSQEWQGEGYTF. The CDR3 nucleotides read TGCGCCAGCAGCCAAGAGTGGCAGGGGGAAGGCTACACCTTC.

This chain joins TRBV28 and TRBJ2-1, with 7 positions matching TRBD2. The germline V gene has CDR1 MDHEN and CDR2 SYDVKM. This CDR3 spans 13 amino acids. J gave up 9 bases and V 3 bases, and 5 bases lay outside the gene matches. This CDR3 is CASSLAGDVEQFF. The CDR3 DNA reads TGTGCCAGCAGTTTGGCGGGAGACGTTGAGCAGTTCTTC.

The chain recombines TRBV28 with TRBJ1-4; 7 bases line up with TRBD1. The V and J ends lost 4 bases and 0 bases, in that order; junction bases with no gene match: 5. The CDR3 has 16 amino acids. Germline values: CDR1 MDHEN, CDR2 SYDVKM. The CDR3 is CASSSTGPATNEKLFF. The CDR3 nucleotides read TGTGCCAGCAGTTCGACAGGGCCCGCAACTAATGAAAAACTGTTTTTT.

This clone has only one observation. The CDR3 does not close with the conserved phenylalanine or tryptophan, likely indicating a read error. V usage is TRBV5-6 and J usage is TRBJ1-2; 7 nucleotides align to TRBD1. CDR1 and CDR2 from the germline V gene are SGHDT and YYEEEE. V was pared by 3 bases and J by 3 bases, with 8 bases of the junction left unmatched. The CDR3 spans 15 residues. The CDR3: CASSSRDSPHYGYTL. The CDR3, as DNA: TGTGCCAGCAGCTCGCGGGACAGTCCCCACTATGGCTACACCCTC.

The CDR3 loop is CATSRESEAFF. DNA of the CDR3: TGTGCCACCAGCAGAGAAAGTGAAGCTTTCTTT. The chain recombines TRBV15 with TRBJ1-1; D is uncertain. There are 11 residues in the CDR3. Looked up from germline, CDR1 is LNHNV and CDR2 is YYDKDF (reference sequence). The germline V and J ends were trimmed by 0 bases and 7 bases, with 3 bases remaining between them.

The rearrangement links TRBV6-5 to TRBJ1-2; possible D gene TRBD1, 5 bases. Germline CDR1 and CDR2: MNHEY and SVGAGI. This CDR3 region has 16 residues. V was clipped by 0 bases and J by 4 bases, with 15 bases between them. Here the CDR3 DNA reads TGTGCCAGCAGTTACTCGGGGCCCAATGAGGGCTATGGCTACACCTTC. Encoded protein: CASSYSGPNEGYGYTF.

CDR3 sequence (DNA): TGTGCCAGCAGTTTAGTCCCAGGGCAGATCTATAGCAATCAGCCCCAGCATTTT. This translates into CASSLVPGQIYSNQPQHF. The chain uses TRBV28 and TRBJ1-5; D perhaps matches TRBD1 (5 bases). Germline V CDR1 and CDR2: MDHEN, SYDVKM. V gave up 2 bases and J gave up 0 bases, with 17 bases separating them. The CDR3 length is 18 residues.

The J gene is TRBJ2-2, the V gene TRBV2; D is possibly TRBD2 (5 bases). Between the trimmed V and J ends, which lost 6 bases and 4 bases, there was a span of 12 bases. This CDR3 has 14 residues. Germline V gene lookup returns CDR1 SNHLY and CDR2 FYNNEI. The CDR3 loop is CASREADFTGELFF. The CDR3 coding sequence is TGTGCCAGCAGGGAGGCCGATTTCACCGGGGAGCTGTTTTTT.

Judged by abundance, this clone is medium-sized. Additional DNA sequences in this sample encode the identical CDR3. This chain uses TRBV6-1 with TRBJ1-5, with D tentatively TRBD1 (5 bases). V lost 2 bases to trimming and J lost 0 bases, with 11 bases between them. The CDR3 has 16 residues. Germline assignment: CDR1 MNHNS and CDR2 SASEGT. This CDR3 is CASSESPGYSNQPQHF. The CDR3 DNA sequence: TGTGCCAGCAGTGAATCCCCAGGGTATAGCAATCAGCCCCAGCATTTT.

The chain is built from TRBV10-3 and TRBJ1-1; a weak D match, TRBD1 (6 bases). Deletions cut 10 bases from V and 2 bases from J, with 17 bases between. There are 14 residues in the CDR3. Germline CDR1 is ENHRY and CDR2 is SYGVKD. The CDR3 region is CATNAAGANTEAFF. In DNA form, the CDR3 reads TGTGCCACCAATGCAGCGGGGGCCAACACTGAAGCTTTCTTT.

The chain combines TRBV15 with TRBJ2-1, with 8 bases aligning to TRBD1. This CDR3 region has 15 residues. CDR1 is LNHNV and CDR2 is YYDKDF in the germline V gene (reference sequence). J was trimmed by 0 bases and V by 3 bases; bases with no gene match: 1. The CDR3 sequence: CATSSTGGSYNEQFF. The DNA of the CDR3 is TGTGCCACCAGCAGTACAGGGGGCTCCTACAATGAGCAGTTCTTC.

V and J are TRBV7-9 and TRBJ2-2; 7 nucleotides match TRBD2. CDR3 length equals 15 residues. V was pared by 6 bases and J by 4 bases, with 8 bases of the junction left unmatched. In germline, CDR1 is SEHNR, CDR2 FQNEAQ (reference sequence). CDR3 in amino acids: CASRKRGEVTGELFF. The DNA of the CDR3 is TGTGCCAGCAGGAAACGGGGGGAGGTCACCGGGGAGCTGTTTTTT. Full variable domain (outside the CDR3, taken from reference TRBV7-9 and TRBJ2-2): DTGVSQNPRHKITKRGQNVTFRCDPISEHNRLYWYRQTLGQGPEFLTYFQNEAQLEKSRLLSDRFSAERPKGSFSTLEIQRTEQGDSAMYLCASRKRGEVTGELFFGEGSRLTVL.